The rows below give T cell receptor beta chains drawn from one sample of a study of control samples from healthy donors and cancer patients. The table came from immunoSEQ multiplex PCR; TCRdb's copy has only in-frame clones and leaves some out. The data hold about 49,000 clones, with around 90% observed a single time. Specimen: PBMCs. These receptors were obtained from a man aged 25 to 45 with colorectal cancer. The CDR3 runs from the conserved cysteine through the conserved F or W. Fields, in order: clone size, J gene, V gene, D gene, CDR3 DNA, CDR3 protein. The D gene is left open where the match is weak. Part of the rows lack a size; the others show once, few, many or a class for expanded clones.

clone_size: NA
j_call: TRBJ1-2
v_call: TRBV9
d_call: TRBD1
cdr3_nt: TGTGCCAGCAGCTCTGGACAGGGGGCGTCTGGCTACACCTTC
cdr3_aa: CASSSGQGASGYTF

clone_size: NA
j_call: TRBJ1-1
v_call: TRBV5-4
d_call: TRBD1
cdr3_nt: TGTGCCAGCAGCCCGGGACAGGGAAACACTGAAGCTTTCTTT
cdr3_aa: CASSPGQGNTEAFF

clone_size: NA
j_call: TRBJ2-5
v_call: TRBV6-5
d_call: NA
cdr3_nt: TGTGCCAGCAGTTACGCGGGGCCTGGGGGAGAGACCCAGTACTTC
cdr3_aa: CASSYAGPGGETQYF

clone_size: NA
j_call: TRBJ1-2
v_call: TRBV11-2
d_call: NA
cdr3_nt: TGTGCCAGCAGCCCCTGGACAGATGGCTACACCTTC
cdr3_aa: CASSPWTDGYTF

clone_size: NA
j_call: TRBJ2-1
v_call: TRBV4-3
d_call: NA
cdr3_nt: TGCGCCAGCAGCCAAGATCTGGACACCTCCTACAATGAGCAGTTCTTC
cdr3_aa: CASSQDLDTSYNEQFF

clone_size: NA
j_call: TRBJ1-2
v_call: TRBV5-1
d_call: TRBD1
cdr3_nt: TGCGCCAGCAGCTTCCAACAGGGGGCGGAGGGCTACACCTTC
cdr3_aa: CASSFQQGAEGYTF

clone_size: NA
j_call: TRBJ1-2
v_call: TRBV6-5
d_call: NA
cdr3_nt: TGTGCCAGCAGTTCTGCAGGGTCGGGCTACACCTTC
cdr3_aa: CASSSAGSGYTF

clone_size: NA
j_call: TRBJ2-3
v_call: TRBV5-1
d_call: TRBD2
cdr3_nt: TGCGCCAGCAGCTCTAATCCGGGACTAGTGACAGATACGCAGTATTTT
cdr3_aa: CASSSNPGLVTDTQYF

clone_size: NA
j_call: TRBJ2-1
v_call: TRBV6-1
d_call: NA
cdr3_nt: TGTGCCAGCAGTGAAGTGGCTCGGGGTTCGGAGCAGTTCTTC
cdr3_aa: CASSEVARGSEQFF

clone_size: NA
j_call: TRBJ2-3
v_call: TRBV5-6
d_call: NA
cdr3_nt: TGTGCCAGCAGCTTGTCAGGTGTCACAGATACGCAGTATTTT
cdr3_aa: CASSLSGVTDTQYF

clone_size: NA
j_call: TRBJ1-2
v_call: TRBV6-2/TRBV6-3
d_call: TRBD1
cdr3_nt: TGTGCCAGCAGTTACTCGGAGCGGCCAGGGGGATATCCTAACTATGGCTACACCTTC
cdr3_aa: CASSYSERPGGYPNYGYTF

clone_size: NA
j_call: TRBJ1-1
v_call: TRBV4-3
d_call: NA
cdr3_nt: TGCGCCAGCAGCCAAGAGGTGGTAAGAAGGGGCACTGAAGCTTTCTTT
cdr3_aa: CASSQEVVRRGTEAFF

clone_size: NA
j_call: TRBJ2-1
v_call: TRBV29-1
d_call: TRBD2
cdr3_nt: TGCAGCGTTGAACCCGGGACTAGCGTCCGCAATGAGCAGTTCTTC
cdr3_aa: CSVEPGTSVRNEQFF

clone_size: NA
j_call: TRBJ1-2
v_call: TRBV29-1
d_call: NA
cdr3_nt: TGCAGCGTTGAACAGGGTAGGGGAGGAGATGGCTACACCTTC
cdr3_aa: CSVEQGRGGDGYTF

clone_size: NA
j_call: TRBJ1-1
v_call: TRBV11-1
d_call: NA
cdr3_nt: TGTGCCAGCAAGGAAGGGATGAACACTGAAGCTTTCTTT
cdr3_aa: CASKEGMNTEAFF

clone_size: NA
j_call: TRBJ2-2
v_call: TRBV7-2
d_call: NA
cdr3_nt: TGTGCCAGCACCCTATTAGGGGGGGGCCTAAACACCGGGGAGCTGTTTTTT
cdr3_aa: CASTLLGGGLNTGELFF

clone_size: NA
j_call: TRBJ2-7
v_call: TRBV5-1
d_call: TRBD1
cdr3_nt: TGCGCCAGCAGCCGGGACAGGGCCTACGAGCAGTACTTC
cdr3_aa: CASSRDRAYEQYF

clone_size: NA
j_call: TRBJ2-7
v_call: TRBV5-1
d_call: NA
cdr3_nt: TGCGCCAGCAGCCAGGACACTTTCCTCTCCTACGAGCAGTACTTC
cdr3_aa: CASSQDTFLSYEQYF

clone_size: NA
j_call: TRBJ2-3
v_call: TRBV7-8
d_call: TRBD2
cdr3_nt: TGTGCCAGCAGCGCCGCCGGGACTAGCGGGAAGGCGGGAACAGATACGCAGTATTTT
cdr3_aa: CASSAAGTSGKAGTDTQYF

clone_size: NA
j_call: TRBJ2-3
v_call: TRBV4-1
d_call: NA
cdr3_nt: TGCGCCAGCAGCCCTGGGGCGGGGCGAAACACAGATACGCAGTATTTT
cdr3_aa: CASSPGAGRNTDTQYF

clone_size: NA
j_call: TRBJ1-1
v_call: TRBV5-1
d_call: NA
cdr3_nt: TGCGCCAGCAGCACTGGACCGTCAACTGAAGCTTTCTTT
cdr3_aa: CASSTGPSTEAFF

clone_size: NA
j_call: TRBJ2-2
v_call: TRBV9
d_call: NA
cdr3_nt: TGTGCCAGCAGCGTAGTTCCGGGACAAACCTTCACCGGGGAGCTGTTTTTT
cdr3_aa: CASSVVPGQTFTGELFF

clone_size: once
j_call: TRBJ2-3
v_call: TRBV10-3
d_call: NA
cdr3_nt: TGTGCCATCACCTCGGACTCCATCCTTAGGGGGGATACGCAGTATTTT
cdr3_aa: CAITSDSILRGDTQYF

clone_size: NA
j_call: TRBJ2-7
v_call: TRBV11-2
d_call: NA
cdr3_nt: TGTGCCAGCAGCTTGGGGGGTACCTACGAGCAGTACTTC
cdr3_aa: CASSLGGTYEQYF

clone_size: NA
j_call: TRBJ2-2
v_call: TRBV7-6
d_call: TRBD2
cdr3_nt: TGTGCCAGCAGCTTAGGGGTAGCGGGGAACACCGGGGAGCTGTTTTTT
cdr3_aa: CASSLGVAGNTGELFF

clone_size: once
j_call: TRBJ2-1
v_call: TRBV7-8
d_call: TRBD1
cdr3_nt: TGTGCCAGCAGCCGGACAGGGGGCCAATACAATGAGCAGTTCTTC
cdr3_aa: CASSRTGGQYNEQFF

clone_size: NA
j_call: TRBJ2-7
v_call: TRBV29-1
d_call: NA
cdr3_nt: TGCAGCGCCCAAGGGCAGGGGAGCTCCTACGAGCAGTACTTC
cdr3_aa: CSAQGQGSSYEQYF

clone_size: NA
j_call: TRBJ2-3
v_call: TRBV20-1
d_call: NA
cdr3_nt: TGCAGTGCTAGATCCACAGATACGCAGTATTTT
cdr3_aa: CSARSTDTQYF

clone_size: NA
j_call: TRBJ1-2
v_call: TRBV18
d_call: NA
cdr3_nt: TGTGCCAGCTCACCCCGAGTGTGGGAGCATAACTATGGCTACACCTTC
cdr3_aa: CASSPRVWEHNYGYTF

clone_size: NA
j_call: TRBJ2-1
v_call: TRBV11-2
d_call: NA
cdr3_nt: TGTGCCAGCAGTCCCGACCGGGCCTCCTACAATGAGCAGTTCTTC
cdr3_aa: CASSPDRASYNEQFF

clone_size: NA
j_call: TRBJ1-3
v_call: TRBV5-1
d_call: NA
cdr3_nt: TGCGCCAGCAGCTTGGGGGGACACCGCTCTGGAAACACCATATATTTT
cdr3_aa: CASSLGGHRSGNTIYF

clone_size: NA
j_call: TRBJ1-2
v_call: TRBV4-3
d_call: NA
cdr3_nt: TGCGCCAGCAGCCAAGATTGGGCGCAGGATGGCTACACCTTC
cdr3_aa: CASSQDWAQDGYTF

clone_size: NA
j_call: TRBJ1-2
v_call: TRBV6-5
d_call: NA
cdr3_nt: TGTGCCAGCACGTTCAGGACCTTCGGGGGCTACACCTTC
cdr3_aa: CASTFRTFGGYTF

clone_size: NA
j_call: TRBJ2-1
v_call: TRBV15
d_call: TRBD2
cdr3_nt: TGTGCCACCAGCAGTCGTACCTCGGGGGGGCGGTACAATGAGCAGTTCTTC
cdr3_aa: CATSSRTSGGRYNEQFF

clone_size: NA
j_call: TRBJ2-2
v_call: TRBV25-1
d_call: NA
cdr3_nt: TGTGCCAGCAGTGAATCGAGCACCGGGGAGCTGTTTTTT
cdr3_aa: CASSESSTGELFF

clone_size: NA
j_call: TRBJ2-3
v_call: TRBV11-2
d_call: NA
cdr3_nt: TGTGCCAGCAGCGCCTACACCACCGGGGCAGATACGCAGTATTTT
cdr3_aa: CASSAYTTGADTQYF

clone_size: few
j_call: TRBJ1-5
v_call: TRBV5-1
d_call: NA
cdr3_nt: TGCGCCAGCAGCTTGGGGCAGGGACAGCCCCAGCATTTT
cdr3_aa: CASSLGQGQPQHF

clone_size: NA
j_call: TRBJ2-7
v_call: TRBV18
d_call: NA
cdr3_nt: TGTGCCAGCTCACCCAACAGGGCACCAGCCTCCTACGAGCAGTACTTC
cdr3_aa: CASSPNRAPASYEQYF

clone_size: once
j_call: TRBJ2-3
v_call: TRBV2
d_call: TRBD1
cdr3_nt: TGTGCCAGCAGGGCCGGGACAGCTAGCACAGATACGCAGTATTTT
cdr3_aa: CASRAGTASTDTQYF

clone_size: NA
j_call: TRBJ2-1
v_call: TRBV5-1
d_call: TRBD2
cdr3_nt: TGCGCCAGCAGCTTGGTAGCGGGGGGGCCGTATGAGCAGTTCTTC
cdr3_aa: CASSLVAGGPYEQFF

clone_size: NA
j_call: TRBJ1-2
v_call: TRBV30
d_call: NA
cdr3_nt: TGTGCCAGCCGATACAGATTCTATGGCTACACCTTC
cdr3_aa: CASRYRFYGYTF

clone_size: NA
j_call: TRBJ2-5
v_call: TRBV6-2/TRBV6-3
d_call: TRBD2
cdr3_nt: TGTGCCAGCAACCCGGGACTAGCGGATCAAGAGACCCAGTACTTC
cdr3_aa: CASNPGLADQETQYF

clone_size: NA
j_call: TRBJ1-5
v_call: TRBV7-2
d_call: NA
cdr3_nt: TGTGCCATCTCTCGGGGGGAGGATCAGCCCCAGCATTTT
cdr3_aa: CAISRGEDQPQHF

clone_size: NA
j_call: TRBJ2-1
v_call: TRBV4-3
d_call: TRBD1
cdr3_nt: TGCGCCAGCAGCCAAGATACAGGGGACAATGAGCAGTTCTTC
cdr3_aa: CASSQDTGDNEQFF

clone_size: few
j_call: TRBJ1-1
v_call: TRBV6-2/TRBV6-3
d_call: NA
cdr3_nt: TGTGCCAGCAGTAGGATACAGGGATCCACTGAAGCTTTCTTT
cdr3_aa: CASSRIQGSTEAFF

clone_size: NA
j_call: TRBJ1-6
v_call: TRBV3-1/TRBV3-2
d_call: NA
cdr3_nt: TGTGCCAGCAGCCAAGGCACGGGATTATATTCACCCCTCCACTTT
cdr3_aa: CASSQGTGLYSPLHF

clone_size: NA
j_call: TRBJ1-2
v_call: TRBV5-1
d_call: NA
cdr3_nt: TGCGCCAGCAGCTTGGGACAGAGCTACTATGGCTACACCTTC
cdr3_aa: CASSLGQSYYGYTF

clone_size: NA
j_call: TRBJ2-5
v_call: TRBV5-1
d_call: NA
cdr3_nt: TGCGCCAGCAGCTTGGGGCCGGGGTTAGTCGAGACCCAGTACTTC
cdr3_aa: CASSLGPGLVETQYF

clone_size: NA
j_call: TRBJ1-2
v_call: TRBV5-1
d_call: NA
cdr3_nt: TGCGCCAGCGCCCCGCATGGAGCTAACTATGGCTACACCTTC
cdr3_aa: CASAPHGANYGYTF

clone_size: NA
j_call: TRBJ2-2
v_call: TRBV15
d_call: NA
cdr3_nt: TGTGCCACCAGCAGAGACTTGACCGGGGAGCTGTTTTTT
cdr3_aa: CATSRDLTGELFF

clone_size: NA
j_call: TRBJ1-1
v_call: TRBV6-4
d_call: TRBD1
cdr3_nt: TGTGCCAGCAGGAAGGGACAGGGAAGCCCTGAAGCTTTCTTT
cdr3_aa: CASRKGQGSPEAFF

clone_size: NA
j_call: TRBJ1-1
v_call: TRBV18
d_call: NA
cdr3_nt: TGTGCCAGCTCACCCAAAGGGGGGGCTGAGGCTTTCTTT
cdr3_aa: CASSPKGGAEAFF

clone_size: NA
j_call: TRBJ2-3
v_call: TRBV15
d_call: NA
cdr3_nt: TGTGCCACCAGCAGAGATCAGGCGGGTGAGACAGATACGCAGTATTTT
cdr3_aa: CATSRDQAGETDTQYF

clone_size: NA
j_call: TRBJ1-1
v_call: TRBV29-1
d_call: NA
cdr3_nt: TGCAGCGTTGTCAGGTTGATGAACACTGAAGCTTTCTTT
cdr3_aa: CSVVRLMNTEAFF

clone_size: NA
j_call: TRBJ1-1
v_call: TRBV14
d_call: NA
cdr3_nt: TGTGCCAGCAGCCAAGGGGGGGCGGGTAGTGGTAAAGCTTTCTTT
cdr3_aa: CASSQGGAGSGKAFF